The rows below give T cell receptor beta chains drawn from one sample of a study of T cell responses to AZD1222 COVID-19 vaccine. Clones were sequenced by immunoSEQ multiplex PCR, and TCRdb holds only the in-frame ones, with some missing. This table has 56,000 or so clones, 75% to 90% appearing once. Source: peripheral blood, taken on day 0 of AZD1222 vaccination. These receptor sequences come from an adult in good health. CDR3s include the opening cysteine and the closing phenylalanine or tryptophan. Fields, in order: D gene, V gene, J gene, CDR3 DNA, CDR3 protein. The D gene is left open where the match is weak.

TRBD2	TRBV27	TRBJ2-1	TGTGCCAGCAGTTTATGGGGTATTACTAGCGGGAACTACAATGAGCAGTTCTTC	CASSLWGITSGNYNEQFF
.	TRBV5-1	TRBJ2-7	TGCGCCAGCAGCCTCGACCTGAGAGACCTCTACGAGCAGTACTTC	CASSLDLRDLYEQYF
.	TRBV25-1	TRBJ1-1	TGTGCCAGCAGTGGTTCAGAGAACACTGAAGCTTTCTTT	CASSGSENTEAFF
TRBD1	TRBV13	TRBJ1-5	TGTGCCAGCAGCGCTGGGGGTACAGGGGTTGGCAATCAGCCCCAGCATTTT	CASSAGGTGVGNQPQHF
.	TRBV28	TRBJ2-7	TGTGCCAGCGAAAGGACAGCCCGGGGCGAGCAGTACTTC	CASERTARGEQYF
.	TRBV19	TRBJ2-6	TGTGCCAGTAGTACAGACAGGTCTGGGGCCAACGTCCTGACTTTC	CASSTDRSGANVLTF
.	TRBV5-1	TRBJ1-4	TGCGCCAGCACACCGGGACCCTGGGAAGAAAAACTGTTTTTT	CASTPGPWEEKLFF
.	TRBV25-1	TRBJ1-2	TGTGCCAGCAGTGAACATCCTCTCTATGGCTACACCTTC	CASSEHPLYGYTF
TRBD2	TRBV5-4	TRBJ2-2	TGTGCCAGCAGCTTGGCGGGAGGGCCTGGCGGGGAGCTGTTTTTT	CASSLAGGPGGELFF
.	TRBV7-2	TRBJ1-1	TGTGCCAGCAGTCCAAGACTCGGGGGGGGCACTGAAGCTTTCTTT	CASSPRLGGGTEAFF
.	TRBV24-1	TRBJ2-1	TGTGCCACCAGTGACCTAGGGGGAAATAGGCAGTTCTTC	CATSDLGGNRQFF
TRBD1	TRBV5-1	TRBJ2-7	TGCGCCTGTCGAACGGGACAGGGGGCCGTCGAGCAGTACTTC	CACRTGQGAVEQYF